A single sample is the source of the 25 T cell receptor beta chains below, sequenced in a study of beta chain features in type 1 diabetes. Sequenced material consisted of expressed TCRB transcripts (all of the isolated RNA was reverse transcribed). The assay was immunoSEQ multiplex PCR, and TCRdb's table has in-frame clones only and misses some. The table has about 370,000 clones, roughly 15% seen once. Material: naive CD4+ T cells from blood. Receptors were obtained from a woman under 30 in good health.

This chain links TRBV5-1 with TRBJ2-4; 9 bases are a match to TRBD1. Trimming at V came to 5 bases and at J to 5 bases, leaving 8 bases not matched to a gene. This CDR3 spans 15 amino acids. Germline CDR1 and CDR2: SGHRS and YFSETQ. The CDR3 spells CASRQGARSENIQYF. CDR3 nucleotides: TGCGCCAGCAGACAGGGGGCGCGTTCGGAAAACATTCAGTACTTC.

The chain links TRBV4-1 to TRBJ2-7, with 10 positions matching TRBD1. V dropped 8 bases and J dropped 5; count of bases not matched to a gene: 15. CDR3 length equals 16 residues. CDR1 is MGHRA and CDR2 is YSYEKL in the germline V gene. As DNA, the CDR3 is TGCGCCAGCGGGAGGGGGCGCGGGACAGGGGACCACGAGCAGTACTTC. It encodes CASGRGRGTGDHEQYF.

The chain employs TRBV25-1 and TRBJ2-3; D not certain. Trimming stripped 3 bases from V and 0 bases from J, with 4 bases between. CDR1 MGHDK and CDR2 SYGVNS come from the germline V gene. The CDR3 is 13 residues long. The CDR3: CASSDYSTDTQYF. Written as DNA, the CDR3 is TGTGCCAGCAGTGACTATAGCACAGATACGCAGTATTTT.

Here the CDR3 DNA reads TGTGCCAGCTCACCTACAAGTCCTGGACAGGACCTCCAAGAGACCCAGTACTTC. Encoded protein: CASSPTSPGQDLQETQYF. The chain recombines TRBV18 with TRBJ2-5; 7 positions match TRBD1. Unmatched junction bases numbered 14, after V lost 3 bases and J lost 1 base. The CDR3 is 18 residues long. Germline V gene lookup returns CDR1 KGHSH and CDR2 LQKENI.

The chain uses TRBV6-5 and TRBJ1-2, with D perhaps TRBD1 (5 bases). V lost 8 bases to trimming and J lost 0 bases, with 16 bases between them. Germline CDR1 MNHEY, CDR2 SVGAGI. The CDR3 is 15 residues long. As DNA, the CDR3 is TGTGCCAGCCTGGGAAAGGGGAAGTCTAACTATGGCTACACCTTC. Its translation is CASLGKGKSNYGYTF.

CDR3 loop: CASTHSAAVPYGYTF. The CDR3 coding sequence is TGCGCCAGCACCCATTCCGCCGCGGTACCTTATGGCTACACCTTC. V is TRBV5-1 and J is TRBJ1-2; the D is unclear. CDR1 and CDR2 from the germline V gene are SGHRS and YFSETQ. The CDR3 consists of 15 residues. Trimming took 6 bases from V and 5 from J, leaving 20 bases between them.

This clone was counted between two and nine times. This sequence joins TRBV30 and TRBJ2-2; possibly TRBD2 for D (6 bases). This CDR3 has 15 amino acids. V lost 0 bases to trimming and J lost 7 bases, with 15 bases between them. Germline CDR1 GTSNPN, CDR2 SVGIG (reference sequence). This CDR3 reads CAWSVLIVGGGELFF. CDR3 coding DNA: TGTGCCTGGAGTGTATTGATAGTGGGGGGCGGGGAGCTGTTTTTT.

A note on this clone: This sample includes further DNA sequences coding for the same CDR3. CDR3 protein: CASSQEGTSNEQFF. DNA of the CDR3: TGTGCCAGCAGCCAAGAGGGGACTAGTAATGAGCAGTTCTTC. This chain joins TRBV4-2 and TRBJ2-1; TRBD2 aligns across 8 bases. The CDR3 extends over 14 amino acids. Trimming cost V 0 bases and J 7 bases; bases outside gene matches: 2. Germline lookup yields CDR1 LGHNA and CDR2 YNFKEQ.

V is TRBV15 and J is TRBJ1-1; TRBD1 is a possible D gene (5 bases). V lost 0 bases and J 2 bases, leaving 7 bases between the germline ends. The CDR3 has 14 amino acids. Germline V gene sequence: CDR1 LNHNV, CDR2 YYDKDF (reference sequence). The CDR3 sequence: CATSRDQGNTEAFF. The CDR3 DNA reads TGTGCCACCAGCAGAGATCAGGGTAACACTGAAGCTTTCTTT.

The rearrangement joins TRBV10-3 to TRBJ1-2, with a tentative D call TRBD1 (6 bases). Germline CDR1 and CDR2: ENHRY and SYGVKD. CDR3 size: 13 residues. The CDR3 loop reads CACSRDVGQGYTF. CDR3 nucleotides: TGTGCTTGCTCCCGGGACGTTGGACAGGGCTACACCTTC.

As to this clone: Mismatch with germline at one junction end may stem from a read error. This chain connects TRBV5-1 to TRBJ2-4, with 11 positions matching TRBD1. This CDR3 is 15 amino acids long. Germline loops: CDR1 SGHRS, CDR2 YFSETQ. CDR3 nucleotide sequence: TGCGCCAGCAGCTTGGGTGGCGGACAGGGGGCTCTGGTGGACTTC. It codes for CASSLGGGQGALVDF.

This sequence joins TRBV5-1 and TRBJ2-1; a possible D gene is TRBD2 (5 bases). The CDR3 extends over 15 amino acids. V was trimmed by 0 bases and J by 0 bases, leaving 7 bases between them. CDR1 is SGHRS, CDR2 YFSETQ, per germline. In nucleotides, the CDR3 is TGCGCCAGCAGCTTGGCGGGGAGCTCCTACAATGAGCAGTTCTTC. This sequence encodes CASSLAGSSYNEQFF.

CDR3 DNA: TGTGCCAGCAGCCCCCGACTAGCGGGACCCACAGATACGCAGTATTTT. It codes for CASSPRLAGPTDTQYF. The chain carries TRBV7-2 and TRBJ2-3, with TRBD2 identical over 11 bases. V shed 5 bases, J shed 2 bases, and the junction held 6 bases outside the gene matches. Germline V gives CDR1 SGHTA, CDR2 FQGNSA. The CDR3 sequence is 16 residues long.

The V call is TRBV7-9, the J call TRBJ2-5, with D possibly matching TRBD2 (6 bases). V lost 3 bases to trimming and J lost 3 bases, with 14 bases between them. This CDR3 has 15 residues. CDR1 SEHNR and CDR2 FQNEAQ come from the germline V gene (reference sequence). The CDR3 here is CASSLRPGLEETQYF. The CDR3 DNA reads TGTGCCAGCAGCTTGCGACCGGGACTGGAAGAGACCCAGTACTTC.

This chain uses TRBV20-1 with TRBJ1-1; no definite D call. CDR1 and CDR2 from the germline V gene are DFQATT and SNEGSKA (reference sequence). Trimming took off 5 bases at V and 1 base at J, with 5 bases between the two ends. CDR3 length equals 11 residues. In DNA form, the CDR3 reads TGCAGTGCTTGGAGGAACACTGAAGCTTTCTTT. Translation: CSAWRNTEAFF.

V is TRBV4-2 and J is TRBJ2-7, with a possible D match to TRBD1 (6 bases). V lost 0 bases and J lost 7, with 7 bases in between. The CDR3 totals 12 residues. CDR1 is LGHNA, CDR2 YNFKEQ, per germline. The CDR3 here is CASSQDRGEQYF. The CDR3 nucleotides read TGTGCCAGCAGCCAAGATAGGGGGGAGCAGTACTTC.

The CDR3 sequence is CASSTLGQEAVYEQYF. CDR3 DNA sequence: TGTGCCAGCAGCACCCTGGGACAGGAGGCTGTCTACGAGCAGTACTTC. The V call is TRBV7-9, the J call TRBJ2-7; 8 bases are shared with TRBD1. In germline, CDR1 is SEHNR, CDR2 FQNEAQ (reference sequence). The ends lost 5 bases at V and 3 bases at J; junction bases unmatched: 12. This CDR3 has 16 residues.

The chain couples TRBV27 to TRBJ2-7; unclear D gene. CDR1 MNHEY and CDR2 SMNVEV come from the germline V gene (reference sequence). V was trimmed by 9 bases and J by 0 bases, leaving 9 bases between them. The CDR3 totals 12 residues. For the CDR3, the DNA is TGTGCCAGACCCGAGCCCTCCTACGAGCAGTACTTC. It encodes CARPEPSYEQYF.

The table lists this clone with a few counts. The chain combines TRBV18 with TRBJ1-2, with 7 nucleotides matching TRBD1. The CDR3 sequence is 18 residues long. In germline, CDR1 is KGHSH, CDR2 LQKENI. After removal of 2 bases from V and 6 bases from J, the junction contained 18 bases not matched to a gene. The CDR3 DNA reads as TGTGCCAGCTCACCATATAAGGCCCCCGGGACAGCGGCTGATGGCTACACCTTC. Amino acids: CASSPYKAPGTAADGYTF.

This chain links TRBV18 with TRBJ2-7; TRBD2 matches 8 bases. This CDR3 spans 15 amino acids. Germline assignment: CDR1 KGHSH and CDR2 LQKENI. The trim removed 3 bases at V and 7 bases at J, leaving 11 bases unmatched. The CDR3 protein is CASSPVQVAGREQYF. CDR3 nucleotide sequence: TGTGCCAGCTCACCGGTTCAGGTAGCGGGACGAGAGCAGTACTTC.

This clone was counted between two and nine times. The chain carries TRBV28 and TRBJ2-7; 7 bases are a match to TRBD1. V was clipped by 6 bases and J by 0 bases; unmatched bases: 2. The CDR3 has 13 amino acids. Germline CDR1 MDHEN, CDR2 SYDVKM. CDR3 in amino acids: CASRTGSSYEQYF. DNA for the CDR3: TGTGCCAGCAGGACAGGGAGCTCCTACGAGCAGTACTTC.

This chain connects TRBV15 to TRBJ2-3; 10 bases are shared with TRBD2. V dropped 2 bases and J dropped 0; count of bases not matched to a gene: 5. Germline V gives CDR1 LNHNV, CDR2 YYDKDF (reference sequence). CDR3 length: 17 amino acids. CDR3 sequence reads: CATSRPLAGVSTDTQYF. DNA of the CDR3: TGTGCCACCAGCAGACCTCTAGCGGGAGTAAGCACAGATACGCAGTATTTT.

This chain joins TRBV2 and TRBJ1-2, with D unclear. Trimming took 7 bases from V and 6 from J, leaving 15 bases between them. Germline values: CDR1 SNHLY, CDR2 FYNNEI. This CDR3 has 13 amino acids. The CDR3 here is CASILWRRDGYTF. Here the CDR3 DNA reads TGTGCCAGCATTCTATGGAGGAGGGATGGCTACACCTTC. Full variable domain (remainder filled in from reference TRBV2 and TRBJ1-2): EPEVTQTPSHQVTQMGQEVILRCVPISNHLYFYWYRQILGQKVEFLVSFYNNEISEKSEIFDDQFSVERPDGSNFTLKIRSTKLEDSAMYFCASILWRRDGYTFGSGTRLTVV.

This clone showed up just a few times. This chain joins TRBV9 and TRBJ2-1; 8 bases match TRBD2. Looked up from germline, CDR1 is SGDLS and CDR2 is YYNGEE. This CDR3 spans 15 amino acids. Trimming cost V 0 bases and J 15 bases; bases outside gene matches: 14. The CDR3 region has the DNA TGTGCCAGCAGCGTAGTTAGCGGGATGATAACCAGGCCGTTCTTC. Protein: CASSVVSGMITRPFF.

The chain joins TRBV15 to TRBJ2-1, with 13 bases identical to TRBD2. The germline CDR1 and CDR2 sequences are LNHNV and YYDKDF (reference sequence). The V gene end was trimmed by 0 bases and the J gene end by 6 bases; junction bases not matched to a gene: 2. There are 16 residues in the CDR3. The CDR3, as DNA: TGTGCCACCAGCAGAGACCGACTAGCGGGAGGCAATGAGCAGTTCTTC. This sequence encodes CATSRDRLAGGNEQFF. Using reference TRBV15 and TRBJ2-1 for the parts outside the CDR3, the full variable domain is DAMVIQNPRYQVTQFGKPVTLSCSQTLNHNVMYWYQQKSSQAPKLLFHYYDKDFNNEADTPDNFQSRRPNTSFCFLDIRSPGLGDTAMYLCATSRDRLAGGNEQFFGPGTRLTVL.